The sequence of this T cell receptor beta chain was determined in a study of T-cell reconstitution after alpha-beta-depleted transplantation in children. Unique molecular identifiers tagged the TCRbeta library. TCRdb analysed the PCR reads with MiXCR anew, one entry per CDR3 protein. This sample has about 200,000 distinct CDR3 sequences, with about 14% found just once. The CDR3 is 19 amino acids. Germline V gene data show CDR1 as KGHSH and CDR2 as LQKENI. With regard to this clonotype: Just one base apart from a much larger clone, this may be a read error.

V and J are TRBV18 and TRBJ2-4; 14 bases align to TRBD2. The TCR sequence derives from a human donor who donated a stem cell graft to a child with acute lymphoblastic leukemia. Sample: PBMCs from the stem cell graft donor, taken from the stem cell graft. The CDR3 region has the DNA TGTGCCAGCTCACCACGGGGACTAGCGGGGGAAATAGCCAAAAACAGTCAGTACTTC. Protein product: CASSPRGLAGEIAKNSQYF.